One sample yielded the 27 T cell receptor beta chains listed below, sequenced in a study of blood T cells in healthy people across ages. The second PCR ran about 6 to 12 cycles with a sample-barcoded 5' primer and J-beta primers. MiXCR, applied by TCRdb to the 5' RACE reads, yields one record per CDR3 protein. Of hundreds of thousands of distinct CDR3 sequences in the sample, 56% are singletons; the top ten hold 25% to 30%. Source material: blood. Every receptor here comes from a man aged 35 to 55 in good health.

This clonotype occurred a few times. The chain couples TRBV3-1 to TRBJ2-5; D is unresolved. Trimming took off 2 bases at V and 5 bases at J, with 18 bases between the two ends. CDR3 length: 16 amino acids. Germline V CDR1 and CDR2: LGHDT, YNNKEL (reference sequence). The CDR3 loop is CASSQSVNGKAETQYF. In nucleotides, the CDR3 is TGTGCCAGCAGCCAATCGGTCAACGGCAAAGCGGAGACCCAGTACTTC.

This clonotype was observed a few times. This sequence joins TRBV7-3 and TRBJ2-1; 11 bases align to TRBD1. Trimming at V came to 8 bases and at J to 7 bases, leaving 7 bases not matched to a gene. This CDR3 spans 14 amino acids. Germline CDR1 and CDR2: SGHTA and FQGTGA. CDR3 residues: CASRGQGAGNEQFF. The CDR3, as DNA: TGTGCCAGCCGAGGACAGGGGGCCGGGAATGAGCAGTTCTTC.

The chain has TRBV5-1 and TRBJ2-3, with D hard to call. Germline V gives CDR1 SGHRS, CDR2 YFSETQ. V dropped 0 bases and J dropped 2 bases, with 7 bases sitting between them. CDR3 size: 14 residues. The DNA for the CDR3 is TGCGCCAGCAGCTTGGTCGTAAACACAGATACGCAGTATTTT. It encodes CASSLVVNTDTQYF.

The chain has TRBV20-1 and TRBJ2-1; TRBD2 matches 7 bases. After removal of 3 bases from V and 8 bases from J, the junction contained 13 bases not matched to a gene. This CDR3 comprises 15 residues. Germline V gene data show CDR1 as DFQATT and CDR2 as SNEGSKA (reference sequence). Written as DNA, the CDR3 is TGCAGTGCTAGTAGCCCCCGGGAGGTTCGCGATGAGCAGTTCTTC. This encodes CSASSPREVRDEQFF.

This chain connects TRBV28 to TRBJ2-4, with 9 bases identical to TRBD1. There are 17 residues in the CDR3. V was pared by 3 bases and J by 1 base, with 7 bases of the junction left unmatched. The germline V gene has CDR1 MDHEN and CDR2 SYDVKM. The CDR3 DNA follows: TGTGCCAGCAGTTTGTTTGGGACAGGGCTGGCCAAAAACATTCAGTACTTC. Translation: CASSLFGTGLAKNIQYF.

The V gene is TRBV3-1, the J gene TRBJ1-1; no clear D. This CDR3 is built from 11 residues. Between the trimmed V and J ends, which lost 1 base and 10 bases, there was a span of 7 bases. Germline V gene data show CDR1 as LGHDT and CDR2 as YNNKEL (reference sequence). CDR3 DNA: TGTGCCAGCAGCCAAGGTACCGGAGCTTTCTTT. It yields the protein CASSQGTGAFF.

The chain has TRBV7-2 and TRBJ1-1; 11 nucleotides line up with TRBD1. This CDR3 spans 15 amino acids. The germline V gene has CDR1 SGHTA and CDR2 FQGNSA. The V segment lost 5 bases and the J segment 3 bases; nucleotides outside the gene matches: 5. CDR3 sequence: CASSPGTGGDTEAFF. DNA of the CDR3: TGTGCCAGCAGCCCGGGGACAGGGGGGGACACTGAAGCTTTCTTT.

This clonotype was counted a few times. V and J are TRBV18 and TRBJ2-6; 10 bases fit TRBD1. The V gene's germline CDR1 is KGHSH and CDR2 LQKENI. V was clipped by 8 bases and J by 0 bases; unmatched bases: 7. There are 17 residues in the CDR3. The CDR3 DNA follows: TGTGCCAGCGCTACCGGGACAGGGGCCTCTGGGGCCAACGTCCTGACTTTC. Encoded protein: CASATGTGASGANVLTF.

V usage is TRBV5-1 and J usage is TRBJ2-1; tentative D call: TRBD2 (5 bases). CDR1 SGHRS and CDR2 YFSETQ come from the germline V gene. This CDR3 has 17 amino acids. Deletions cut 0 bases from V and 0 bases from J, with 13 bases between. The CDR3 sequence is CASSLARLRASYNEQFF. DNA of the CDR3: TGCGCCAGCAGCTTGGCGCGGTTGAGGGCCTCCTACAATGAGCAGTTCTTC. Using reference TRBV5-1 and TRBJ2-1 for the parts outside the CDR3, the full variable domain is KAGVTQTPRYLIKTRGQQVTLSCSPISGHRSVSWYQQTPGQGLQFLFEYFSETQRNKGNFPGRFSGRQFSNSRSEMNVSTLELGDSALYLCASSLARLRASYNEQFFGPGTRLTVL.

About this clonotype: A much larger clone lies a single base off, so this may be a read error. The V call is TRBV11-1, the J call TRBJ1-4; 9 bases are a match to TRBD1. CDR1 and CDR2 from the germline V gene are SGHAT and FQDESV (reference sequence). V lost 5 bases and J lost 4; bases outside the gene matches: 2. There are 14 residues in the CDR3. Written as DNA, the CDR3 is TGTGCCAGCAGCCGGGACAGGGATAATGAAAAACTGTTTTTT. Its protein is CASSRDRDNEKLFF.

The rearrangement links TRBV5-5 to TRBJ2-1, with D possibly being TRBD2 (6 bases). V dropped 0 bases and J dropped 1 base, with 11 bases sitting between them. Germline-derived CDR1 and CDR2 are SGHKS and YYEKEE (reference sequence). The CDR3 is 16 amino acids. CDR3 protein: CASSLGSRGSYNEQFF. The CDR3 DNA sequence: TGTGCCAGCAGCTTGGGATCCCGGGGGTCCTACAATGAGCAGTTCTTC.

The chain carries TRBV2 and TRBJ1-1; 9 bases line up with TRBD1. There are 15 residues in the CDR3. With V trimmed by 1 base and J by 10 bases, 10 bases remained unmatched. The V gene's germline CDR1 is SNHLY and CDR2 FYNNEI. CDR3 sequence (DNA): TGTGCCAGCAGTGAAGACGGGACAGGGAATGGAGGAGCTTTCTTT. It specifies CASSEDGTGNGGAFF.

The chain is built from TRBV7-9 and TRBJ2-7, with D possibly called TRBD1 or TRBD2 (5 bases each). The CDR3 consists of 15 residues. V was cut by 4 bases and J by 3 bases, with 16 bases left in between. Germline V gene lookup returns CDR1 SEHNR and CDR2 FQNEAQ (reference sequence). The CDR3, as DNA: TGTGCCAGCAGCTCCCGGGGCACCGGGGTCTACGAGCAGTACTTC. Its protein product is CASSSRGTGVYEQYF. Full variable domain (rest looked up from reference TRBV7-9 and TRBJ2-7): DTGVSQNPRHKITKRGQNVTFRCDPISEHNRLYWYRQTLGQGPEFLTYFQNEAQLEKSRLLSDRFSAERPKGSFSTLEIQRTEQGDSAMYLCASSSRGTGVYEQYFGPGTRLTVT.

This sequence joins TRBV7-9 and TRBJ2-5; D is possibly TRBD1 (5 bases). Germline V gene lookup returns CDR1 SEHNR and CDR2 FQNEAQ (reference sequence). Trimming removed 3 bases from V and 0 bases from J, with 14 bases in between. The CDR3 totals 16 residues. The CDR3 spells CASSFRRDRDQETQYF. In DNA, the CDR3 is TGTGCCAGCAGCTTCAGACGCGACAGAGACCAAGAGACCCAGTACTTC.

The genes are TRBV27 and TRBJ1-6; D gene uncertain. The V end was cut by 1 base, the J end by 3 bases, with 10 bases between. The germline V gene has CDR1 MNHEY and CDR2 SMNVEV (reference sequence). This CDR3 comprises 16 residues. CDR3 in amino acids: CASSLFGEFYNSPLHF. CDR3 sequence (DNA): TGTGCCAGCAGTTTATTTGGGGAATTCTATAATTCACCCCTCCACTTT.

This chain uses TRBV28 with TRBJ2-7; tentatively, D is TRBD1 (6 bases). CDR3 length equals 14 residues. Trimming removed 5 bases from V and 7 bases from J, with 18 bases in between. In germline, CDR1 is MDHEN, CDR2 SYDVKM. CDR3 coding DNA: TGTGCCAGCAGTCTCTCCTTAGGGGGTTCTGAGCAGTACTTC. Encoded protein: CASSLSLGGSEQYF. Full variable domain (rest looked up from reference TRBV28 and TRBJ2-7): DVKVTQSSRYLVKRTGEKVFLECVQDMDHENMFWYRQDPGLGLRLIYFSYDVKMKEKGDIPEGYSVSREKKERFSLILESASTNQTSMYLCASSLSLGGSEQYFGPGTRLTVT.

The V call is TRBV5-1, the J call TRBJ1-1; D might be TRBD1 (6 bases). Trimming shortened V by 0 bases and J by 4 bases, and 13 bases separated the two germline ends. The CDR3 length is 15 residues. CDR1 and CDR2 (germline): SGHRS, YFSETQ. The CDR3 coding sequence is TGCGCCAGCAGCTTGGTTACGGGGGCGAGCACTGAAGCTTTCTTT. Protein: CASSLVTGASTEAFF.

This clonotype was seen only a few times. The chain has TRBV29-1 and TRBJ1-5; D gene uncertain. The V gene lost 4 bases and the J gene lost 0 bases, with 7 bases spanning the gap. The CDR3 is 13 amino acids. In germline, CDR1 is SQVTM, CDR2 ANQGSEA. CDR3 DNA sequence: TGCAGCGTTGGAACTCTTAGCAATCAGCCCCAGCATTTT. This sequence encodes CSVGTLSNQPQHF.

J is TRBJ2-3 and V is TRBV21-1. TRBV21-1 is a recognized pseudogene. This CDR3 is 16 amino acids long. The CDR3 spells CASSKAPGGTTDTQYF. The CDR3 region has the DNA TGTGCCAGCAGCAAAGCGCCCGGCGGTACCACAGATACGCAGTATTTT.

The V call is TRBV28, the J call TRBJ1-4; no firm D call. V was cut by 4 bases and J by 8 bases, with 8 bases left in between. The CDR3 covers 12 residues. Per germline, CDR1 MDHEN and CDR2 SYDVKM. The CDR3 is CASSSGPEKLFF. The DNA for the CDR3 is TGTGCCAGCAGTTCCGGGCCGGAAAAACTGTTTTTT.

This rearrangement joins TRBV4-2 to TRBJ2-3; TRBD1 is a possible D gene (5 bases). The V gene's germline CDR1 is LGHNA and CDR2 YNFKEQ. This CDR3 has 14 amino acids. V was trimmed by 2 bases and J by 0 bases, leaving 6 bases between them. The CDR3 bases are TGTGCCAGCAGCCAACGGACAAGCACAGATACGCAGTATTTT. The encoded protein is CASSQRTSTDTQYF.

V gene TRBV7-6 combines with J gene TRBJ2-1, with D possibly TRBD2 on 6 matching bases. V was trimmed by 1 base and J by 5 bases, leaving 12 bases between them. This CDR3 spans 15 amino acids. CDR1 is SGHVS and CDR2 is FNYEAQ in the germline V gene. This CDR3 reads CASSLDPAGDNEQFF. The DNA for the CDR3 is TGTGCCAGCAGCTTAGATCCAGCGGGCGACAATGAGCAGTTCTTC.

The chain joins TRBV10-3 to TRBJ2-1; TRBD1 matches 8 bases. V lost 5 bases to trimming and J lost 4 bases; unmatched junction nucleotides: 4. Germline V gene data show CDR1 as ENHRY and CDR2 as SYGVKD. The CDR3 runs 14 residues. The CDR3: CAISPGQEYNEQFF. The CDR3 nucleotides read TGTGCCATCAGTCCGGGACAGGAGTACAATGAGCAGTTCTTC.

This clonotype showed up just a few times. The chain joins TRBV5-1 to TRBJ1-6; tentative D call: TRBD1 (6 bases). This CDR3 comprises 16 residues. Deletions cut 3 bases from V and 0 bases from J, with 10 bases between. Germline-derived CDR1 and CDR2 are SGHRS and YFSETQ. In nucleotides, the CDR3 is TGCGCCAGCAGCTCGGACAGTGACTCCTATAATTCACCCCTCCACTTT. This sequence encodes CASSSDSDSYNSPLHF. Supplemented by reference TRBV5-1 and TRBJ1-6, the full variable domain reads KAGVTQTPRYLIKTRGQQVTLSCSPISGHRSVSWYQQTPGQGLQFLFEYFSETQRNKGNFPGRFSGRQFSNSRSEMNVSTLELGDSALYLCASSSDSDSYNSPLHFGNGTRLTVT.

This chain uses TRBV12-3 or TRBV12-4 with TRBJ2-5, with 9 bases that match TRBD2. This CDR3 has 17 amino acids. V dropped 1 base and J dropped 5; count of bases not matched to a gene: 11. The CDR3 DNA reads as TGTGCCAGCAGTTTAGACGTAGCGGGGGCTTTCCGGGAGACCCAGTACTTC. It yields the protein CASSLDVAGAFRETQYF.

A note on this clonotype: A read error may account for a junction end that differs from germline. J is TRBJ2-1 and V is TRBV28; maybe TRBD1 (6 bases). This CDR3 is 13 amino acids long. Germline V gene data show CDR1 as MDHEN and CDR2 as SYDVKM. In DNA, the CDR3 is TGTGCCAGCAGTGTATCACAGGGTAATGAACAGTTCTTC. Translated: CASSVSQGNEQFF. The full variable domain, in which reference TRBV28 and TRBJ2-1 provide the parts outside the CDR3, is DVKVTQSSRYLVKRTGEKVFLECVQDMDHENMFWYRQDPGLGLRLIYFSYDVKMKEKGDIPEGYSVSREKKERFSLILESASTNQTSMYLCASSVSQGNEQFFGPGTRLTVL.

This clonotype showed up just a few times. This chain connects TRBV28 to TRBJ1-6; D not certain. The V end was cut by 8 bases, the J end by 7 bases, with 15 bases between. The germline V gene encodes CDR1 MDHEN and CDR2 SYDVKM. There are 14 residues in the CDR3. The DNA of the CDR3 is TGTGCCAGCCGCTCCGGGATGGACAATTCACCCCTCCACTTT. It is translated as CASRSGMDNSPLHF. Full variable domain (rest looked up from reference TRBV28 and TRBJ1-6): DVKVTQSSRYLVKRTGEKVFLECVQDMDHENMFWYRQDPGLGLRLIYFSYDVKMKEKGDIPEGYSVSREKKERFSLILESASTNQTSMYLCASRSGMDNSPLHFGNGTRLTVT.